This TCR beta chain originates from a study of shared clonotypes between healthy human individuals. With regard to this clone: Its antigen is currently unknown.

Study-level findings and limits: The diversity represented, both genetic and in exposure history, was limited by few donors.

PCR replicates performed on unsorted PBMC used approximately 300 ng DNA, around 28,000 T cell genomes. Using immunoSEQ multiplex PCR, the repertoire was profiled, and TCRdb retains in-frame clones only, with some absent. This table has about 470,000 clones, about 76% appearing once. Germline V gene data show CDR1 as SGHTA and CDR2 as FQGNSA. The V end lost 5 bases, the J end lost 8 bases, and 7 bases lay between the germline ends. The CDR3 spans 11 residues. The specimen sequenced was PBMCs. The V and J genes are TRBV7-2 and TRBJ2-1; D remains ambiguous. This TCR was recovered from a woman between 35 and 50 years old in good health. Some clones in this sample may be carry-over from other donors' samples. The CDR3 region is CASSPLYEQFF. In DNA, the CDR3 is TGTGCCAGCAGCCCACTGTATGAGCAGTTCTTC. The whole variable domain, remainder taken from reference TRBV7-2 and TRBJ2-1, is GAGVSQSPSNKVTEKGKDVELRCDPISGHTALYWYRQSLGQGLEFLIYFQGNSAPDKSGLPSDRFSAERTGGSVSTLTIQRTQQEDSAVYLCASSPLYEQFFGPGTRLTVL.